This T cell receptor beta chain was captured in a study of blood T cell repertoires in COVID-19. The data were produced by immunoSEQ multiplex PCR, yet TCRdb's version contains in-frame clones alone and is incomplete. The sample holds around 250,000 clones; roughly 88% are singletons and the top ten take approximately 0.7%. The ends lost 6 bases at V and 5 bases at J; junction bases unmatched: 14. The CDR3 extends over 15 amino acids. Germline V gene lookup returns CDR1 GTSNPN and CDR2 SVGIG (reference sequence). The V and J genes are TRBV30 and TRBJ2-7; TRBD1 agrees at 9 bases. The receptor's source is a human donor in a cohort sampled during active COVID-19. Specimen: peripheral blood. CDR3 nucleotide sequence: TGTGCCTGCCACAAACCCGGGACAGGGACGGACGAGCAGTACTTC. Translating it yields CACHKPGTGTDEQYF.